These T cell receptor beta chains were read from a single sample in a study of blood T cell repertoires in COVID-19. The repertoire was sequenced with immunoSEQ multiplex PCR; TCRdb's copy has only in-frame clones and lacks some. Of 280,000 or so clones listed, roughly 90% are singletons. Sequencing input: PBMCs or T cells enriched from blood (not recorded which). The receptors stem from a woman in her forties or fifties who had been exposed to COVID-19. CDR3s include the opening cysteine and the closing phenylalanine or tryptophan. The D gene is left open where the match is weak. For some rows the clone size is stated as once, few or many, or as a class when expanded; others skip it.

v_call,clone_size,d_call,j_call,cdr3_aa,cdr3_nt
TRBV7-9,.,TRBD1,TRBJ1-1,CASSLDRWTEAFF,TGTGCCAGCAGCTTGGACAGGTGGACTGAAGCTTTCTTT
TRBV5-1,.,.,TRBJ1-1,CASSIRGGSYTEAFF,TGCGCCAGCAGCATCCGGGGAGGGTCGTACACTGAAGCTTTCTTT
TRBV3-1/TRBV3-2,.,TRBD1,TRBJ1-2,CASSQGDRGYGYTF,TGTGCCAGCAGCCAGGGGGACAGGGGTTATGGCTACACCTTC
TRBV2,.,TRBD1,TRBJ2-7,CASSLDRGSTYEQYF,TGTGCCAGCAGCCTTGACAGGGGATCAACCTACGAGCAGTACTTC
TRBV25-1,.,.,TRBJ2-2,CASSTDNTGELFF,TGTGCCAGCTCGACAGACAACACCGGGGAGCTGTTTTTT
TRBV4-1,.,.,TRBJ1-1,CASSQASVMVNTEAFF,TGCGCCAGCAGCCAAGCGTCGGTGATGGTGAACACTGAAGCTTTCTTT
TRBV2,.,.,TRBJ1-2,CASSERVDYGYTF,TGTGCCAGCAGTGAGCGGGTAGACTATGGCTACACCTTC
TRBV6-6,.,.,TRBJ2-3,CASNRLTGLESTDTQYF,TGTGCCAGCAATCGTCTGACGGGACTCGAGAGCACAGATACGCAGTATTTT
TRBV29-1,.,TRBD2,TRBJ2-1,CSVVAGFEQFF,TGCAGCGTTGTAGCGGGGTTTGAGCAGTTCTTC
TRBV4-1,.,.,TRBJ1-1,CASSQEGGLTNTEAFF,TGCGCCAGCAGCCAAGAGGGGGGACTGACTAACACTGAAGCTTTCTTT
TRBV19,.,.,TRBJ1-3,CASTRGGNTIYF,TGTGCCAGTACCAGGGGTGGAAACACCATATATTTT
TRBV5-8,.,TRBD2,TRBJ2-2,CASSLMLAGMNTGELFF,TGTGCCAGCAGCTTGATGTTAGCGGGGATGAACACCGGGGAGCTGTTTTTT
TRBV5-6,few,.,TRBJ1-1,CASSSLRGSDLGNTEAFF,TGTGCCAGCAGCTCCCTAAGGGGATCCGATCTTGGGAACACTGAAGCTTTCTTT
TRBV29-1,.,TRBD1,TRBJ1-2,CSVVQGANGYTF,TGCAGCGTTGTCCAGGGGGCAAATGGCTACACCTTC
TRBV18,.,TRBD1,TRBJ2-3,CASSPTGFGFTDTQYF,TGTGCCAGCTCACCGACAGGGTTCGGTTTCACAGATACGCAGTATTTT
TRBV28,.,.,TRBJ1-2,CASSGRRGARGGYTF,TGTGCCAGCAGTGGTCGCCGGGGGGCGCGTGGCGGCTACACCTTC
TRBV28,.,TRBD1,TRBJ2-1,CASRRTGGSYNEQFF,TGTGCCAGCAGAAGGACAGGGGGCTCCTACAATGAGCAGTTCTTC
TRBV11-2,.,TRBD1,TRBJ2-2,CASSLAGTGAGELFF,TGTGCCAGCAGCTTAGCCGGGACAGGGGCCGGGGAGCTGTTTTTT
TRBV28,.,.,TRBJ2-7,CASSSRGVREFYEQYF,TGTGCCAGCAGTTCTCGCGGGGTAAGGGAATTCTACGAGCAGTACTTC
TRBV7-8,.,.,TRBJ1-3,CASSPVTESGFRNTIYF,TGTGCCAGCAGCCCCGTGACGGAATCGGGTTTTCGGAACACCATATATTTT
TRBV28,few,.,TRBJ1-2,CASSPQETYGYTF,TGTGCCAGCAGCCCACAAGAAACCTATGGCTACACCTTC
TRBV4-2,.,TRBD2,TRBJ2-5,CASSLGLAGETQYF,TGTGCCAGCAGCCTAGGCCTAGCGGGCGAGACCCAGTACTTC
TRBV9,.,.,TRBJ1-4,CASSVGPASGEKLFF,TGTGCCAGCAGCGTAGGCCCGGCTTCGGGTGAAAAACTGTTTTTT
TRBV29-1,.,.,TRBJ1-2,CSVVIGGDGYTF,TGCAGCGTTGTGATTGGGGGGGATGGCTACACCTTC
TRBV28,.,.,TRBJ1-2,CASSFVGAGGYTF,TGTGCCAGCAGTTTTGTGGGGGCGGGTGGCTACACCTTC
TRBV7-2,.,.,TRBJ1-2,CASSLARGAHGYTF,TGTGCCAGCAGCTTAGCTCGGGGGGCTCATGGCTACACCTTC
TRBV19,.,.,TRBJ1-1,CASSMSEITEAFF,TGTGCCAGTAGTATGTCAGAAATCACTGAAGCTTTCTTT
TRBV18,once,TRBD1,TRBJ1-5,CASSPTGNQPQHF,TGTGCCAGCTCACCGACAGGGAATCAGCCCCAGCATTTT
TRBV4-1,.,.,TRBJ2-6,CASSQEPMNNLGANVLTF,TGCGCCAGCAGCCAAGAGCCGATGAACAACCTTGGGGCCAACGTCCTGACTTTC
TRBV19,.,.,TRBJ1-4,CASSISGFNEKLFF,TGTGCCAGTAGTATCAGTGGCTTTAATGAAAAACTGTTTTTT
TRBV25-1,.,TRBD1,TRBJ2-2,CASSGRGREGTGELFF,TGTGCCAGCAGCGGCAGGGGGCGCGAAGGGACCGGGGAGCTGTTTTTT
TRBV4-1,.,TRBD2,TRBJ2-3,CASSQSSGGRADTQYF,TGCGCCAGCAGCCAATCTAGCGGGGGGCGGGCAGATACGCAGTATTTT
TRBV28,.,.,TRBJ1-4,CASSTTPGEKLFF,TGTGCCAGCAGCACCACCCCGGGTGAAAAACTGTTTTTT
TRBV7-9,.,TRBD2,TRBJ2-1,CASSVPSGGANEQFF,TGTGCCAGCAGCGTTCCTAGCGGGGGGGCAAATGAGCAGTTCTTC
TRBV5-1,.,.,TRBJ2-5,CASSLQGPPAQETQYF,TGCGCCAGCAGCTTACAGGGTCCCCCAGCCCAAGAGACCCAGTACTTC
TRBV7-9,few,.,TRBJ2-2,CASTMDRWTGELFF,TGTGCCAGCACGATGGACAGATGGACCGGGGAGCTGTTTTTT